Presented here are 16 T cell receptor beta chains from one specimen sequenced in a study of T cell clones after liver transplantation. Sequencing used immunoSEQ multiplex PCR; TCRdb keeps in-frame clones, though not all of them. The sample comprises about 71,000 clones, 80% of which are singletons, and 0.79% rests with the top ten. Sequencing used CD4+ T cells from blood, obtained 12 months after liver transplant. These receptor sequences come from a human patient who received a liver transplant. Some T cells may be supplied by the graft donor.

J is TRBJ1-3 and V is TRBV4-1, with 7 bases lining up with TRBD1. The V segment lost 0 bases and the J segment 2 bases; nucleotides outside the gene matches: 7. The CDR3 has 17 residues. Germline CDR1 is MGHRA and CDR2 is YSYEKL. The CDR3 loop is CASSQESQGGPGNTIYF. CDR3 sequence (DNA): TGCGCCAGCAGCCAAGAAAGCCAGGGGGGCCCTGGAAACACCATATATTTT.

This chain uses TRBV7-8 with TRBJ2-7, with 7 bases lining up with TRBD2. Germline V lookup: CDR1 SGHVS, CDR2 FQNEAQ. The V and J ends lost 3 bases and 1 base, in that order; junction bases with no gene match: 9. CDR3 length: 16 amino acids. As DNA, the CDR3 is TGTGCCAGCAGCTTCGCTCGGGGGGTCGGATCCTACGAGCAGTACTTC. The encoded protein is CASSFARGVGSYEQYF.

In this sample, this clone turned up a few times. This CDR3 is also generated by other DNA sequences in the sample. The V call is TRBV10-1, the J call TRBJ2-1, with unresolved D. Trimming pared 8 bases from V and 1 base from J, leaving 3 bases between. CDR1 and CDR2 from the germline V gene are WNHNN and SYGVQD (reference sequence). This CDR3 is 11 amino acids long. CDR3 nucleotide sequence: TGCGCCAGCGGTTCCTACAATGAGCAGTTCTTC. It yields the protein CASGSYNEQFF.

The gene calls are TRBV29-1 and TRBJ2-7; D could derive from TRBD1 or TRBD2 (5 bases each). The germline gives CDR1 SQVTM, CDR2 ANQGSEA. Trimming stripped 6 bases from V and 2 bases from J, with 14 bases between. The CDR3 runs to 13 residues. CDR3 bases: TGCAGCGTCGGGACGGATGCTACCTACGAGCAGTACTTC. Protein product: CSVGTDATYEQYF.

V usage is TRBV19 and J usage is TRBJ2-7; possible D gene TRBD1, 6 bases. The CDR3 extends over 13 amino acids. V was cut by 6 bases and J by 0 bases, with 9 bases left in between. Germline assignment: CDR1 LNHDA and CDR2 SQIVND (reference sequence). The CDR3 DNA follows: TGTGCCAGTAGGAACAGGGCCTCCTACGAGCAGTACTTC. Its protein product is CASRNRASYEQYF.

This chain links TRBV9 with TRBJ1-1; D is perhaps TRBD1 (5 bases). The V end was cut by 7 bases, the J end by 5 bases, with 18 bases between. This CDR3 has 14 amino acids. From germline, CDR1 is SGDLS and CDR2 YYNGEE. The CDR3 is CASSRDSRGTEAFF. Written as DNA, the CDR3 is TGTGCCAGCTCCCGGGACTCAAGAGGAACTGAAGCTTTCTTT.

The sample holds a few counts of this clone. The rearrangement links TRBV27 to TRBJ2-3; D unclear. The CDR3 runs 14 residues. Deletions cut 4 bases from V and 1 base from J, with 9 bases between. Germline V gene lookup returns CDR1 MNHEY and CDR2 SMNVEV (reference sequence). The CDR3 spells CASSYGGGTDTQYF. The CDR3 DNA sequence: TGTGCCAGCAGTTACGGCGGTGGCACAGATACGCAGTATTTT.

For the CDR3, the DNA is TGTGCCAGCTCACCGTACCCGGGAGCAACTTTCGTAGGCGAGCAGTACTTC. Protein product: CASSPYPGATFVGEQYF. This chain uses TRBV18 with TRBJ2-7, with D possibly TRBD2 on 6 matching bases. The CDR3 loop spans 17 amino acids. Germline V gene lookup returns CDR1 KGHSH and CDR2 LQKENI. Trimming took 3 bases from V and 6 from J, leaving 24 bases between them.

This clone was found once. Here the CDR3 DNA reads TGTGCCAGCTCACCCCGTAGCGGGAGGGCCGATGATACGCAGTATTTT. This sequence encodes CASSPRSGRADDTQYF. V is TRBV18 and J is TRBJ2-3; 11 bases map to TRBD2. Per the germline V gene, CDR1 is KGHSH and CDR2 is LQKENI. CDR3 length: 16 amino acids. V shed 3 bases, J shed 6 bases, and the junction held 8 bases outside the gene matches. Using reference TRBV18 and TRBJ2-3 for the parts outside the CDR3, the full variable domain is NAGVMQNPRHLVRRRGQEARLRCSPMKGHSHVYWYRQLPEEGLKFMVYLQKENIIDESGMPKERFSAEFPKEGPSILRIQQVVRGDSAAYFCASSPRSGRADDTQYFGPGTRLTVL.

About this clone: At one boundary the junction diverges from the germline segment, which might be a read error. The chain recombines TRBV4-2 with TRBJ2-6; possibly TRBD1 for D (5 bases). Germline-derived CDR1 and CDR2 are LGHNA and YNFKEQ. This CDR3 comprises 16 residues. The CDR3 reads CASRQGEHSGANVLTF. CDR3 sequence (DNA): TGTGCCAGCAGGCAAGGGGAACACTCTGGGGCCAACGTCCTGACTTTC.

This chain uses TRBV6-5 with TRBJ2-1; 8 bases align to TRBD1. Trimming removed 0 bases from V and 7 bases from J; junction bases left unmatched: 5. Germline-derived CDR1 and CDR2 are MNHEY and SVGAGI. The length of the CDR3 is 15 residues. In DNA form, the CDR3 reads TGTGCCAGCAGTTACTCGAGACAGGGGAGAAATGAGCAGTTCTTC. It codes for CASSYSRQGRNEQFF.

DNA of the CDR3: TGTGCCAGTAGTATTTCGTACCAAGAGACCCAGTACTTC. Translating gives CASSISYQETQYF. This chain joins TRBV19 and TRBJ2-5, with unresolved D. The CDR3 contains 13 residues. Germline V lookup: CDR1 LNHDA, CDR2 SQIVND (reference sequence). V was pared by 3 bases and J by 0 bases, with 5 bases between.

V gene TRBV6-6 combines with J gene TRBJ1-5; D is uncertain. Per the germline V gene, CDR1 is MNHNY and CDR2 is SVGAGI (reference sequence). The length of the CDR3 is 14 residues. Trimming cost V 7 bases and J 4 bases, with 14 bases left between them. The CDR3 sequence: CASTSGDGNQPQHF. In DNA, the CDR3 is TGTGCCAGCACCTCGGGAGACGGGAATCAGCCCCAGCATTTT.

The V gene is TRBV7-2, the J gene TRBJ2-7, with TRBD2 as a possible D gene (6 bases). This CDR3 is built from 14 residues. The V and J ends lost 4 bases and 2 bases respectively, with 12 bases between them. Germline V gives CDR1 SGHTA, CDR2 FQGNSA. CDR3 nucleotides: TGTGCCAGCAGCTCGGAGGGAGCGACCTACGAGCAGTACTTC. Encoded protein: CASSSEGATYEQYF.

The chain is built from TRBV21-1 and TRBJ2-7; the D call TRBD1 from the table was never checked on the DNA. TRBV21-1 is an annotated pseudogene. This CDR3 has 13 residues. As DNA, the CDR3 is TGTGCCAGCAAAAAAAACAGGGCCCACGAGCAGTACTTC. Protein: CASKKNRAHEQYF.

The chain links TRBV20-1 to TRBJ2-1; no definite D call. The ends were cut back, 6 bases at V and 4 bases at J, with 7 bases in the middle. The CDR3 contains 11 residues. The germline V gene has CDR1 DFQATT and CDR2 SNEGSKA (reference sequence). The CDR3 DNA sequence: TGCAGTGCCTACAGTTACAATGAGCAGTTCTTC. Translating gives CSAYSYNEQFF.